The 31 T cell receptor beta chains below all came from one sample that was sequenced in a study of beta chain features in type 1 diabetes. Since all of the isolated RNA was reverse transcribed, expressed TCRB transcripts were what got sequenced. Clones were read by immunoSEQ multiplex PCR, and TCRdb kept only the in-frame ones, dropping some. The profile shows about 620,000 clones, roughly 16% of them singletons. Sequencing was carried out using naive CD4+ T cells from blood. All receptors come from a man aged 18-30 years in good health.

The V call is TRBV7-9, the J call TRBJ1-2; 8 nucleotides agree with TRBD1. This CDR3 comprises 15 residues. The V gene's germline CDR1 is SEHNR and CDR2 FQNEAQ (reference sequence). The V and J ends lost 5 bases and 5 bases, in that order; junction bases with no gene match: 10. This chain's CDR3 is CASSPRQGRRYGYTF. For the CDR3, the DNA is TGTGCCAGCAGCCCCAGACAGGGGAGGAGGTATGGCTACACCTTC.

V and J are TRBV4-1 and TRBJ2-7, with 11 bases identical to TRBD2. The V segment lost 0 bases and the J segment 4 bases; nucleotides outside the gene matches: 8. The CDR3 loop spans 17 amino acids. Germline-derived CDR1 and CDR2 are MGHRA and YSYEKL. The CDR3 spells CASSQDLLTSGTYEQYF. The CDR3 nucleotides are TGCGCCAGCAGCCAAGACCTCCTGACTAGCGGGACGTACGAGCAGTACTTC.

With regard to this clone: The same CDR3 is also encoded by other DNA sequences in this sample. This chain uses TRBV4-1 with TRBJ2-7, with a tentative D call TRBD1 (6 bases). CDR3 length: 15 amino acids. CDR1 is MGHRA, CDR2 YSYEKL, per germline. Trimming removed 3 bases from V and 0 bases from J, with 12 bases in between. This CDR3 reads CASSHPGTNSYEQYF. The DNA of the CDR3 is TGCGCCAGCAGCCACCCCGGGACAAACTCCTACGAGCAGTACTTC.

This clone appeared a few times. The chain combines TRBV5-1 with TRBJ2-6; D gene ambiguous. V lost 0 bases and J 1 base, leaving 8 bases between the germline ends. Germline V gene data show CDR1 as SGHRS and CDR2 as YFSETQ. The CDR3 contains 16 residues. DNA of the CDR3: TGCGCCAGCAGCTTGGTGTCTGCTTCTGGGGCCAACGTCCTGACTTTC. Translating it yields CASSLVSASGANVLTF.

The genes are TRBV6-5 and TRBJ2-7; the D gene is possibly TRBD1 (6 bases). The V gene's germline CDR1 is MNHEY and CDR2 SVGAGI. Trimming stripped 8 bases from V and 6 bases from J, with 11 bases between. The CDR3 has 11 amino acids. In DNA form, the CDR3 reads TGTGCCAGCCCTGGACAGCCCGAGCAGTACTTC. Its translation is CASPGQPEQYF.

This clone was observed a handful of times. The gene calls are TRBV9 and TRBJ2-1; 8 positions agree with TRBD1. Per germline, CDR1 SGDLS and CDR2 YYNGEE. This CDR3 comprises 15 residues. After removal of 0 bases from V and 8 bases from J, the junction contained 7 bases not matched to a gene. CDR3 region: CASSVDDRGGYEQFF. DNA for the CDR3: TGTGCCAGCAGCGTAGATGACAGGGGTGGTTATGAGCAGTTCTTC.

The rearrangement joins TRBV19 to TRBJ2-2; no firm D call. This CDR3 has 14 residues. V lost 3 bases to trimming and J lost 4 bases, with 9 bases between them. The germline V gene encodes CDR1 LNHDA and CDR2 SQIVND (reference sequence). CDR3 region: CASSMGRPTGELFF. The CDR3 DNA reads as TGTGCCAGTAGTATGGGCCGCCCCACCGGGGAGCTGTTTTTT.

The genes are TRBV12-5 and TRBJ1-2, with D tentatively TRBD1 (5 bases). The CDR3 covers 12 residues. The germline V gene encodes CDR1 LGHNT and CDR2 FRNRAP. V dropped 7 bases and J dropped 8 bases, with 14 bases sitting between them. The CDR3 spells CASALLGGGYTF. The CDR3 nucleotides read TGTGCTAGTGCCCTCCTTGGGGGAGGCTACACCTTC.

The chain carries TRBV5-1 and TRBJ2-1; 7 nucleotides match TRBD1. The ends lost 0 bases at V and 7 bases at J; junction bases unmatched: 7. The CDR3 contains 15 residues. In germline, CDR1 is SGHRS, CDR2 YFSETQ. The CDR3 loop reads CASSLDPTGKNEQFF. DNA of the CDR3: TGCGCCAGCAGCTTGGATCCGACAGGGAAAAATGAGCAGTTCTTC.

This rearrangement joins TRBV29-1 to TRBJ1-2; a weak D match, TRBD1 (6 bases). Germline V CDR1 and CDR2: SQVTM, ANQGSEA. Deletions cut 6 bases from V and 4 bases from J, with 15 bases between. The length of the CDR3 is 13 residues. CDR3 loop: CSVESRGSYGYTF. DNA of the CDR3: TGCAGCGTCGAATCCAGGGGTAGCTATGGCTACACCTTC.

The chain recombines TRBV5-4 with TRBJ1-1; a weak D match, TRBD1 (6 bases). The CDR3 length is 15 residues. Germline V CDR1 and CDR2: SGHNT, YYREEE (reference sequence). V was clipped by 4 bases and J by 0 bases, with 13 bases between them. The CDR3, as DNA: TGTGCCAGCAGCACCAAGGGGGGCATGAACACTGAAGCTTTCTTT. Translated, it gives CASSTKGGMNTEAFF.

The sample holds one count of this clone. The chain joins TRBV10-3 to TRBJ2-1; D is undetermined. Germline CDR1 and CDR2: ENHRY and SYGVKD. V was trimmed by 6 bases and J by 5 bases, leaving 17 bases between them. This CDR3 region has 15 residues. The CDR3 nucleotides are TGTGCCATCAGAGAGAGGCAGGTAGGGAACAATGAGCAGTTCTTC. This encodes CAIRERQVGNNEQFF.

The chain employs TRBV30 and TRBJ1-4, with D perhaps matching TRBD1 (5 bases). Germline V gene lookup returns CDR1 GTSNPN and CDR2 SVGIG (reference sequence). This CDR3 contains 14 residues. The V end was cut by 3 bases, the J end by 8 bases, with 16 bases between. Here the CDR3 reads CAWRLGGVREKLFF. CDR3 DNA sequence: TGTGCCTGGAGACTCGGGGGGGTACGGGAAAAACTGTTTTTT.

The rearrangement uses TRBV6-6 and TRBJ2-7; 10 bases map to TRBD2. Losses at the gene ends were 6 bases for V and 0 bases for J; bases not matched to a gene: 5. This CDR3 is 15 amino acids long. The germline gives CDR1 MNHNY, CDR2 SVGAGI (reference sequence). The CDR3 DNA reads as TGTGCCAGCAGGCGGACTAGCGGTACCTCCTACGAGCAGTACTTC. Its protein is CASRRTSGTSYEQYF.

This clone was picked up a small number of times. The chain couples TRBV7-6 to TRBJ1-4; D might be TRBD1 (6 bases). CDR1 SGHVS and CDR2 FNYEAQ come from the germline V gene. V gave up 5 bases and J gave up 7 bases, with 17 bases separating them. The CDR3 contains 15 residues. CDR3 protein: CASSPGAGLSEKLFF. The CDR3 nucleotides are TGTGCCAGCAGCCCAGGGGCAGGCCTAAGTGAAAAACTGTTTTTT.

This clone was recorded a few times. This sequence joins TRBV9 and TRBJ2-1; D remains unclear. The V and J ends lost 2 bases and 6 bases respectively, with 18 bases between them. Germline CDR1 and CDR2: SGDLS and YYNGEE. The CDR3 spans 16 residues. The CDR3 DNA reads TGTGCCAGCAGCGTCGCCCCGAATCACCGCGTCAATGAGCAGTTCTTC. Translating gives CASSVAPNHRVNEQFF.

The table lists this clone with a few counts. The chain is built from TRBV19 and TRBJ1-5; D is ambiguous. Germline loops: CDR1 LNHDA, CDR2 SQIVND (reference sequence). Trimming took off 6 bases at V and 5 bases at J, with 11 bases between the two ends. This CDR3 has 13 residues. The CDR3 spells CASRIREDQPQHF. The DNA of the CDR3 is TGTGCCAGTAGGATCCGGGAGGATCAGCCCCAGCATTTT.

This clone was picked up a small number of times. The chain employs TRBV20-1 and TRBJ2-3, with a possible D match to TRBD1 (6 bases). Germline V CDR1 and CDR2: DFQATT, SNEGSKA (reference sequence). V was trimmed by 3 bases and J by 9 bases, leaving 7 bases between them. CDR3 size: 10 residues. The CDR3 spells CSASDRTQYF. CDR3 coding DNA: TGCAGTGCTAGCGACAGGACGCAGTATTTT.

The chain recombines TRBV30 with TRBJ2-7; D ambiguous. V gave up 2 bases and J gave up 5 bases, with 13 bases separating them. Germline V gives CDR1 GTSNPN, CDR2 SVGIG (reference sequence). There are 13 residues in the CDR3. CDR3 bases: TGTGCCTGGAGTCCACAAGGGTTAAACGAGCAGTACTTC. Translation gives CAWSPQGLNEQYF. Full variable domain (remainder filled in from reference TRBV30 and TRBJ2-7): SQTIHQWPATLVQPVGSPLSLECTVEGTSNPNLYWYRQAAGRGLQLLFYSVGIGQISSEVPQNLSASRPQDRQFILSSKKLLLSDSGFYLCAWSPQGLNEQYFGPGTRLTVT.

The gene calls are TRBV19 and TRBJ1-4, with D maybe TRBD1 (5 bases). The CDR3 runs to 15 residues. The V gene's germline CDR1 is LNHDA and CDR2 SQIVND (reference sequence). V lost 4 bases and J lost 5, with 14 bases in between. CDR3 protein: CASSNRGVWNEKLFF. The DNA for the CDR3 is TGTGCCAGTAGTAACCGAGGGGTCTGGAATGAAAAACTGTTTTTT. The whole variable domain, remainder taken from reference TRBV19 and TRBJ1-4, is DGGITQSPKYLFRKEGQNVTLSCEQNLNHDAMYWYRQDPGQGLRLIYYSQIVNDFQKGDIAEGYSVSREKKESFPLTVTSAQKNPTAFYLCASSNRGVWNEKLFFGSGTQLSVL.

This clone was found a few times. This chain joins TRBV7-3 and TRBJ2-7, with D tentatively TRBD2 (6 bases). The CDR3 is made up of 15 amino acids. Trimming cost V 5 bases and J 0 bases, with 14 bases left between them. Germline V gene sequence: CDR1 SGHTA, CDR2 FQGTGA. In DNA, the CDR3 is TGTGCCAGCAGCCAGTACCCGGGACTCTCCTACGAGCAGTACTTC. As protein: CASSQYPGLSYEQYF.

The chain uses TRBV4-1 and TRBJ1-4; 7 positions match TRBD1. Germline CDR1 is MGHRA and CDR2 is YSYEKL. The length of the CDR3 is 14 residues. V dropped 4 bases and J dropped 8; count of bases not matched to a gene: 7. For the CDR3, the DNA is TGCGCCAGCAGCCCCAGGGGGGTCTGGGAAAAACTGTTTTTT. This translates into CASSPRGVWEKLFF.

This clone was detected only a few times. The junction departs from germline at one end; a sequencing error may be responsible. This chain joins TRBV5-4 and TRBJ1-4; tentative D call: TRBD1 (6 bases). This CDR3 is 14 amino acids long. Germline assignment: CDR1 SGHNT and CDR2 YYREEE (reference sequence). CDR3 amino acids: CASSLDSLNEKLFF. CDR3 bases: TGTGCCAGCAGTTTGGACAGCCTTAATGAAAAACTGTTTTTT.

This chain joins TRBV4-3 and TRBJ2-1, with 10 bases identical to TRBD2. This CDR3 has 16 residues. After removal of 1 base from V and 2 bases from J, the junction contained 2 bases not matched to a gene. The germline V gene has CDR1 LGHNA and CDR2 YSLEER. The CDR3 sequence is CASSQAGTSAYNEQFF. CDR3 nucleotide sequence: TGCGCCAGCAGCCAAGCCGGGACTAGCGCCTACAATGAGCAGTTCTTC.

The CDR3 DNA is TGTGCCAGCAGCTTAAGCTGGCTAGACAATGAGCAGTTCTTC. Protein sequence: CASSLSWLDNEQFF. The rearrangement links TRBV7-3 to TRBJ2-1; no definite D call. CDR1 and CDR2 (germline): SGHTA, FQGTGA. The CDR3 contains 14 residues. Trimming shortened V by 1 base and J by 5 bases, and 9 bases separated the two germline ends.

The gene calls are TRBV4-2 and TRBJ1-1; tentatively, D is TRBD1 (5 bases). The V and J ends lost 2 bases and 1 base respectively, with 23 bases between them. Looked up from germline, CDR1 is LGHNA and CDR2 is YNFKEQ. The CDR3 consists of 19 residues. The CDR3 region has the DNA TGTGCCAGCAGCCAAAACTTCGGCCGGGGCCGCTATTCGAACACTGAAGCTTTCTTT. Translation gives CASSQNFGRGRYSNTEAFF.

The chain has TRBV29-1 and TRBJ1-2; TRBD1 aligns across 9 bases. V was pared by 7 bases and J by 5 bases, with 5 bases of the junction left unmatched. The CDR3 is 12 residues long. Germline V gives CDR1 SQVTM, CDR2 ANQGSEA. CDR3: CSAGTGQYGYTF. CDR3 DNA: TGCAGCGCTGGGACAGGGCAGTATGGCTACACCTTC.

J is TRBJ1-2 and V is TRBV7-9; D may be TRBD1 (6 bases). This CDR3 has 13 residues. The germline V gene encodes CDR1 SEHNR and CDR2 FQNEAQ (reference sequence). The V end lost 2 bases, the J end lost 8 bases, and 12 bases lay between the germline ends. CDR3 protein: CASSLQGWNGYTF. The CDR3 coding sequence is TGTGCCAGCAGCTTACAGGGGTGGAACGGCTACACCTTC.

This clone appeared a few times. The chain combines TRBV10-3 with TRBJ1-2; D is perhaps TRBD1 (6 bases). Per germline, CDR1 ENHRY and CDR2 SYGVKD. This CDR3 is built from 14 residues. The V gene lost 3 bases and the J gene lost 6 bases, with 14 bases spanning the gap. As DNA, the CDR3 is TGTGCCATCAGTGAAATACAGGGAGATAATGGCTACACCTTC. It is translated as CAISEIQGDNGYTF.

Comment on this clone: The identical CDR3 is also encoded by other nucleotide sequences in the sample. The chain recombines TRBV7-3 with TRBJ2-5, with 8 nucleotides matching TRBD2. V trimming: 5 bases; J trimming: 4 bases; junction bases outside the gene matches: 3. This CDR3 region has 13 residues. Germline CDR1 is SGHTA and CDR2 is FQGTGA. CDR3: CASSRGLGETQYF. The CDR3 DNA reads TGTGCCAGCAGCAGGGGACTAGGAGAGACCCAGTACTTC. The complete variable domain, with remaining parts taken from reference TRBV7-3 and TRBJ2-5, reads GAGVSQTPSNKVTEKGKYVELRCDPISGHTALYWYRQSLGQGPEFLIYFQGTGAADDSGLPNDRFFAVRPEGSVSTLKIQRTERGDSAVYLCASSRGLGETQYFGPGTRLLVL.

This clone was found a few times. This rearrangement joins TRBV29-1 to TRBJ1-5; D uncertain. V lost 4 bases and J 0 bases, leaving 10 bases between the germline ends. The germline V gene encodes CDR1 SQVTM and CDR2 ANQGSEA. This CDR3 region has 14 residues. Here the CDR3 reads CSVVEAGSNQPQHF. The DNA for the CDR3 is TGCAGCGTTGTGGAAGCCGGTAGCAATCAGCCCCAGCATTTT.